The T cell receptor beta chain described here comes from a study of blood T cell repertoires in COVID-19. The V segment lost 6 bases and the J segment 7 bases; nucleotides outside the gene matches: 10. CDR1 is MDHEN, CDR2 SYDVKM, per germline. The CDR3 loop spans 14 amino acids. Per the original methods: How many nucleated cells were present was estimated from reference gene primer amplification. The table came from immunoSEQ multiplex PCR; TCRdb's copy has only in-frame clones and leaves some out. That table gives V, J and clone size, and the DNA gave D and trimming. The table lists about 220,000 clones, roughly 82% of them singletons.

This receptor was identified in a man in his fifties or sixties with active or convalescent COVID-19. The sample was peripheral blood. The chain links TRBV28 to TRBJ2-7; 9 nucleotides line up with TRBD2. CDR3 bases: TGTGCCAGCAGATCTAGCGGGACCTTGGGAGAGCAGTACTTC. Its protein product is CASRSSGTLGEQYF.